This section outlines one TCR beta chain sequence together with its context. This clonotype has a handful of counts. Its antigen remains undetermined. Base qualities are missing; no much larger clone stands one base away. TCRdb records Illumina NovaSeq 6000 as the sequencer. TCRalpha and TCRbeta cDNA libraries were constructed by 5'RACE with constant-segment primers, with sample barcodes and unique molecular identifiers being introduced. Trizol reagent was used to extract RNA from every sample. Library amplification was performed in two PCR steps, and a second sample barcode and Illumina TruSeq adapters were introduced in the second step. Sequencing of the libraries was done on an Illumina NovaSeq, producing 2 x 150 bp paired-end reads. The source study handled its data this way. With migec v1.2.7, reads were demultiplexed and then collapsed into UMI-guided consensus sequences. Using mixcr v2.1.11, UMI consensuses were aligned to TRA and TRB V and J templates and then assembled into clonotypes. Clonotypes were classified as expanded or contracted when called significant by both edgeR and NoisET, with noise models trained on biological replicates. edgeR calls used a false discovery rate-adjusted p below 0.01 and a log2 fold-change threshold of 1. As an exploratory analysis of dynamics, max-normalized trajectories of the 1000 most abundant clonotypes were examined by PCA with hierarchical clustering. The CD4 or CD8 phenotype of responding clones was assigned using the separately sequenced CD4+ and CD8+ repertoires. The raw public data were reprocessed by TCRdb itself: fastp quality trimming at Q25, MiXCR clonotype calling, in-frame beta chains only. Identical CDR3 protein sequences are pooled into one entry, listed with their most common genes and DNA. TCRdb, not the authors, supplied the V and J calls. The sample table holds some 290,000 distinct CDR3 sequences, of which roughly 17% were seen once. Approximately 23% of the sample is in the top ten clones.

This entry belongs to a study of T-cell memory formation after mild COVID-19 (dated by TCRdb to about 2021). Turning to the overall study: Most TCR sequence clusters were specific to one of the two donors. Two young, previously healthy adult volunteers made up the cohort, one male and one female. Longitudinal TCRalpha and TCRbeta repertoire sequencing tracked T-cell clones expanding and contracting after mild COVID-19 in two donors. Study-wide findings and limitations: Contracting CD4+ clones were located mainly in the CM and EM memory subsets, whereas CD8+ clones were found to be enriched in EMRA. Only a couple of mild cases were covered in the study, and larger cohorts including severe cases with pre-infection samples were considered necessary. Clones that contracted from day 15 to 85 showed balanced CD4/CD8 phenotypes, whereas a second wave of clones that expanded from day 15 to 37 leaned towards CD4+. Whether the second-wave clones peaking on day 37 were SARS-CoV-2 specific was not confirmed. Some responding clones were found in pre-infection memory, which suggests that pre-existing cross-reactive memory T cells took part in the SARS-CoV-2 response.

V sheds 0 bases and J sheds 1 base, leaving 6 bases between their ends. The CDR3 sequence holds 14 residues, the cysteine and phenylalanine included. Only the CDR3 portion is preserved as DNA: 42 bases, with reading frame beginning at the first base. Taken from the germline V gene, the CDR1 and CDR2 loops are SGDLS and YYNGEE. PBMCs were isolated by Ficoll-Paque density gradient centrifugation. The clonotype was recovered from a man younger than 35 who had mild COVID-19 (a few samples of this study predate the infection). The sample titles of this study are shuffled in the database, so cell type and time point are left out; the donor was told from shared clones. What was sequenced was PBMCs or a T cell subset sorted from them (not recorded which). The chain uses TRBV9 and TRBJ2-3; the D gene is possibly TRBD2, with 5 bases matching. The DNA sequence reads TGTGCCAGCAGCGTAGAAGCGGGCACAGATACGCAGTATTTT. Protein translation: CASSVEAGTDTQYF.